The 10 T cell receptor beta chains below were found in one sample sequenced in a study of cytomegalovirus exposure and HLA in healthy donors. PCR primers comprised 60 Vbeta and 13 Jbeta primers. Produced via immunoSEQ multiplex PCR; TCRdb's table is partial and in-frame only. Here the sample spans approximately 220,000 clones, approximately 83% being singletons. Source material: PBMCs. The receptors originated from a boy younger than 10 in good health and CMV-seronegative.

This sequence joins TRBV2 and TRBJ1-3; D gene unclear. The CDR3 covers 14 residues. CDR1 and CDR2 (germline): SNHLY, FYNNEI. The ends were cut back, 6 bases at V and 2 bases at J, with 11 bases in the middle. The CDR3 DNA reads TGTGCCAGCAGCCCGGGTCGAGCTGGAAACACCATATATTTT. Encoded protein: CASSPGRAGNTIYF.

The rearrangement joins TRBV7-6 to TRBJ2-7; a possible D gene is TRBD1 (6 bases). The CDR3 totals 14 residues. The ends were cut back, 7 bases at V and 0 bases at J, with 13 bases in the middle. Germline CDR1 reads SGHVS; CDR2 reads FNYEAQ. The CDR3 sequence: CASTPEGDSYEQYF. CDR3 coding DNA: TGTGCCAGCACCCCCGAGGGGGACTCCTACGAGCAGTACTTC.

This clone has a single count. The chain has TRBV11-1 and TRBJ2-7; the D gene is possibly TRBD2 (6 bases). V was pared by 7 bases and J by 3 bases, with 16 bases between. From germline, CDR1 is SGHAT and CDR2 FQDESV (reference sequence). There are 14 residues in the CDR3. The DNA for the CDR3 is TGTGCCAGCAACCCCGCGGGGACCAACTACGAGCAGTACTTC. This sequence encodes CASNPAGTNYEQYF.

The CDR3 sequence is CASSSLTIGENQPQHF. The DNA of the CDR3 is TGTGCCAGCAGCTCACTCACCATCGGGGAGAATCAGCCCCAGCATTTT. This chain uses TRBV7-8 with TRBJ1-5; no reliable D call. Germline CDR1 is SGHVS and CDR2 is FQNEAQ. Deletions cut 4 bases from V and 4 bases from J, with 17 bases between. This CDR3 region has 16 residues.

The V gene is TRBV28, the J gene TRBJ2-7; no clear D gene. V lost 2 bases and J 5 bases, leaving 13 bases between the germline ends. This CDR3 comprises 14 residues. The germline gives CDR1 MDHEN, CDR2 SYDVKM. The CDR3 spells CASSLPATAHEQYF. CDR3 coding DNA: TGTGCCAGCAGTTTACCAGCGACGGCGCACGAGCAGTACTTC.

The V and J genes are TRBV5-4 and TRBJ2-1; TRBD1 matches 7 bases. CDR3 size: 15 residues. Germline CDR1 reads SGHNT; CDR2 reads YYREEE (reference sequence). V trimming: 4 bases; J trimming: 0 bases; junction bases outside the gene matches: 4. CDR3 sequence: CASSLGQVSYNEQFF. The CDR3 DNA sequence: TGTGCCAGCAGCCTCGGACAGGTCTCCTACAATGAGCAGTTCTTC.

This clone was detected once. The V and J genes are TRBV7-9 and TRBJ2-7; D may be TRBD2 (6 bases). Trimming left V 3 bases short and J 1 base short, with 13 bases between. CDR1 and CDR2 from the germline V gene are SEHNR and FQNEAQ (reference sequence). The CDR3 sequence is 15 residues long. This chain's CDR3 is CASSFDRDLSYEQYF. In nucleotides, the CDR3 is TGTGCCAGCAGCTTCGACCGGGACTTATCCTACGAGCAGTACTTC.

This clone was picked up one time. The gene calls are TRBV30 and TRBJ1-6, with unresolved D. CDR3 size: 12 residues. Per the germline V gene, CDR1 is GTSNPN and CDR2 is SVGIG (reference sequence). Trimming shortened V by 5 bases and J by 10 bases, and 12 bases separated the two germline ends. CDR3 nucleotide sequence: TGTGCCTGGTGGCGGGGAGAATCACCCCTCCACTTT. Protein product: CAWWRGESPLHF.

CDR3 residues: CASSYRASGNTIYF. The CDR3 DNA is TGTGCCAGCAGCTACAGGGCCTCTGGAAACACCATATATTTT. This chain connects TRBV5-5 to TRBJ1-3, with D possibly being TRBD1 (6 bases). Trimming left V 3 bases short and J 0 bases short, with 7 bases between. From germline, CDR1 is SGHKS and CDR2 YYEKEE (reference sequence). This CDR3 contains 14 residues.

The chain couples TRBV11-2 to TRBJ2-2; D is possibly TRBD1 (6 bases). Looked up from germline, CDR1 is SGHAT and CDR2 is FQNNGV. V was shortened by 6 bases and J by 1 base, with 12 bases between the two germline ends. The CDR3 contains 15 residues. CDR3 bases: TGTGCCAGCAGGCCGGACAGCCTGAACACCGGGGAGCTGTTTTTT. This encodes CASRPDSLNTGELFF.